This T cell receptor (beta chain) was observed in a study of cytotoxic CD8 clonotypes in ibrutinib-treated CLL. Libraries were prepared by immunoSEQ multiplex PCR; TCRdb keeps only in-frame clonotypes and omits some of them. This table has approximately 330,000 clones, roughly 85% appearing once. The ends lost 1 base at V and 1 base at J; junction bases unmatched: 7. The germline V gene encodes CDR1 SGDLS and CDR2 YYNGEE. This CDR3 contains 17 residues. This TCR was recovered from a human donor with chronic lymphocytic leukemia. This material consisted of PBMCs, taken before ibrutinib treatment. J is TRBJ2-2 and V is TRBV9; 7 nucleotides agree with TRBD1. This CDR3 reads CASSVPRDSWNTGELFF. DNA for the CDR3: TGTGCCAGCAGCGTACCCCGGGACAGTTGGAACACCGGGGAGCTGTTTTTT.